Given below is one TCR beta chain in context. Trimming removed 11 bases from V and 3 bases from J, with 16 bases in between. Germline lookup yields CDR1 ENHRY and CDR2 SYGVKD. This CDR3 contains 13 residues. Produced via immunoSEQ multiplex PCR; TCRdb's table is partial and in-frame only. Seen here are roughly 80,000 clones, more than 70% observed once, and the top ten hold around 6%. The source of the sample is a study of control samples from healthy donors and cancer patients. Input material: blood. The source of this sequence is a woman between 45 and 60 years old in good health. The V gene is TRBV10-3, the J gene TRBJ1-1; possibly TRBD1 for D (5 bases). The CDR3 region has the DNA TGTGCCGCTACCGGGACGAGGGACACTGAAGCTTTCTTT. Encoded protein: CAATGTRDTEAFF.